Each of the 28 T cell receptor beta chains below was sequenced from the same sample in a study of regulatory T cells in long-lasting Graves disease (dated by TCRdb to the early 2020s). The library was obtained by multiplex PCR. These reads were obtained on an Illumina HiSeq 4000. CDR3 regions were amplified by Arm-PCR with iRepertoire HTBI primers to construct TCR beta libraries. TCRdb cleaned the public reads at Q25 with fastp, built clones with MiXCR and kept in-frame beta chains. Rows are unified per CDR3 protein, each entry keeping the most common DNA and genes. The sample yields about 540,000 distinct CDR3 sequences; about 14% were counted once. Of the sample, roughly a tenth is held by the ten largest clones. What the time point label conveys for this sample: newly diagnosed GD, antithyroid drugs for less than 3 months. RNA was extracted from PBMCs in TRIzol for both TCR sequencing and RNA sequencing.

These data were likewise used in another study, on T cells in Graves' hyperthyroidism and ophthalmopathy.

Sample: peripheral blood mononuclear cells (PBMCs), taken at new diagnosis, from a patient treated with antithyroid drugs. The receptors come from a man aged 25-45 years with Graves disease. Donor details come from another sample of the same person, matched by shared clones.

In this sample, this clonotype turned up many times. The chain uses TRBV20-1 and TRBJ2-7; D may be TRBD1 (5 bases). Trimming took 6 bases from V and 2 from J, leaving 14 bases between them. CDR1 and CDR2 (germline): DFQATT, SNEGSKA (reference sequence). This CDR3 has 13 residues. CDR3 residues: CSAQTDFTYEQYF. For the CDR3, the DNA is TGCAGTGCCCAGACAGACTTCACCTACGAGCAGTACTTC.

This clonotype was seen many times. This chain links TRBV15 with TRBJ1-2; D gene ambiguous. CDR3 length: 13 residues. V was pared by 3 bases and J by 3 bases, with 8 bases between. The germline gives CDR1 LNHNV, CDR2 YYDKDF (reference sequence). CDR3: CATSRDGHYGYTF. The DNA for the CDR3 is TGTGCCACCAGCAGGGACGGACACTATGGCTACACCTTC.

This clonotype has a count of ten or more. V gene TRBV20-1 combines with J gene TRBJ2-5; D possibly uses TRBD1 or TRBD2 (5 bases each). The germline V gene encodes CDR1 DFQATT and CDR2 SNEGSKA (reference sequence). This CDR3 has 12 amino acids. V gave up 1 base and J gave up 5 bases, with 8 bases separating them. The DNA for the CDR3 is TGCAGTGCTAGAGGGTGGGGGGAGACCCAGTACTTC. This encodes CSARGWGETQYF.

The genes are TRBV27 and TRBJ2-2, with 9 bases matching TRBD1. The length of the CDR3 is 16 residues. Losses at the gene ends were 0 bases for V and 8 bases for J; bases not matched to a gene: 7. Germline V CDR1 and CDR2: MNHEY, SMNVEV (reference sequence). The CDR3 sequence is CASSLSQQGAWGELFF. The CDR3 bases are TGTGCCAGCAGTTTATCCCAACAGGGGGCATGGGGGGAGCTGTTTTTT.

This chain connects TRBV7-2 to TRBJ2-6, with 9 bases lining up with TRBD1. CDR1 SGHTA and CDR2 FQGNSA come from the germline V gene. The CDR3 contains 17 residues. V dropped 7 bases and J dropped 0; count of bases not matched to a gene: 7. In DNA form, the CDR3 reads TGTGCCAGCATCCGGACAGGGGTTATCTCTGGGGCCAACGTCCTGACTTTC. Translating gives CASIRTGVISGANVLTF.

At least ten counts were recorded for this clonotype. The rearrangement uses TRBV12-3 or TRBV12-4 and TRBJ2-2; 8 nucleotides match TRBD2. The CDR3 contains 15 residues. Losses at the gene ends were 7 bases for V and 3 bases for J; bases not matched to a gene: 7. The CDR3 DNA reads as TGTGCCAGCAACAAAGCGGGAGAGTACACCGGGGAGCTGTTTTTT. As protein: CASNKAGEYTGELFF.

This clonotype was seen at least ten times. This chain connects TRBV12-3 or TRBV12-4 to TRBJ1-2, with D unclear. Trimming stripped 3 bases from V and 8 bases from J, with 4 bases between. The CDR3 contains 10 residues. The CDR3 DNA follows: TGTGCCAGCAGTTTCGAAGGCTACACCTTC. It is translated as CASSFEGYTF.

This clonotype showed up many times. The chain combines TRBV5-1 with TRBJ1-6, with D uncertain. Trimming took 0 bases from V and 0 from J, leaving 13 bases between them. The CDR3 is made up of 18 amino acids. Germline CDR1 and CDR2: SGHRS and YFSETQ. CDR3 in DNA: TGCGCCAGCAGCTTGGTCGGGGTAACGAGCTCCTATAATTCACCCCTCCACTTT. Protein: CASSLVGVTSSYNSPLHF.

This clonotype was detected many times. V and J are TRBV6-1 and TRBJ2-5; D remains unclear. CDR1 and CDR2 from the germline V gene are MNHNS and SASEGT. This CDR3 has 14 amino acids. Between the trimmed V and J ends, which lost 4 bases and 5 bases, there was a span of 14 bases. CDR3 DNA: TGTGCCAGCAGTGGATTGGGGTCAACGGAGACCCAGTACTTC. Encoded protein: CASSGLGSTETQYF.

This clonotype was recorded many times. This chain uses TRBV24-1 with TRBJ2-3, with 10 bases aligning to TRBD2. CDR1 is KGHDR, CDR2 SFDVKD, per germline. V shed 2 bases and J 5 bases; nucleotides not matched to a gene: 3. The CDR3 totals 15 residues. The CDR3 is CATSDWVAGGDTQYF. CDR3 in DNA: TGTGCCACCAGTGATTGGGTAGCGGGAGGAGATACGCAGTATTTT.

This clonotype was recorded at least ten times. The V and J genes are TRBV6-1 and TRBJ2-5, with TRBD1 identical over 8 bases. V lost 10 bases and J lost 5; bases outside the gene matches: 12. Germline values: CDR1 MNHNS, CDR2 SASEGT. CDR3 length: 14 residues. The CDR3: CATQGAYGRETQYF. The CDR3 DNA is TGTGCCACCCAGGGGGCTTACGGCCGGGAGACCCAGTACTTC.

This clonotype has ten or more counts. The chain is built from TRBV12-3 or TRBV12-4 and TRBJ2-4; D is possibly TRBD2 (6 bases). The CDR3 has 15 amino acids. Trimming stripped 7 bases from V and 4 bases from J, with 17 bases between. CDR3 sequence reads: CASTLYAGPKNIQYF. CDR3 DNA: TGTGCCAGCACCCTCTATGCGGGGCCTAAAAACATTCAGTACTTC.

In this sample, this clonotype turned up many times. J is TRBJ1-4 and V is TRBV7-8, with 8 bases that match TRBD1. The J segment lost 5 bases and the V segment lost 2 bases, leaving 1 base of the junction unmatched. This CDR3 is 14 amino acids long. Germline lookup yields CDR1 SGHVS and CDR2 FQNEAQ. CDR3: CASSLRTGNEKLFF. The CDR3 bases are TGTGCCAGCAGCTTACGGACAGGGAATGAAAAACTGTTTTTT.

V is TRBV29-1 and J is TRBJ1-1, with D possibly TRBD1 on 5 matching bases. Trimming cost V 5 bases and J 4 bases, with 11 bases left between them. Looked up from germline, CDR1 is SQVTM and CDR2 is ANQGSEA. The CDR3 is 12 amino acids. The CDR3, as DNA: TGCAGCGTTAAACCTGGGGCCACTGAAGCTTTCTTT. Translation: CSVKPGATEAFF.

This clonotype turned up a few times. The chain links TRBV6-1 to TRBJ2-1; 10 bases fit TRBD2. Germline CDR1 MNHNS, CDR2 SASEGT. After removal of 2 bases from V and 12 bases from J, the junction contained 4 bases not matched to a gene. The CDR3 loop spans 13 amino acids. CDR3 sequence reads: CASSELAGERQFF. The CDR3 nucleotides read TGTGCCAGCAGTGAACTAGCGGGGGAAAGGCAGTTCTTC.

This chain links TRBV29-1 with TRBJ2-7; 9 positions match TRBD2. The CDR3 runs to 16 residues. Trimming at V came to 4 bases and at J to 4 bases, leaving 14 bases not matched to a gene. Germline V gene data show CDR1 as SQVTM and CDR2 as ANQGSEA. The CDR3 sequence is CSVGVGSGRDGYEQYF. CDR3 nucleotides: TGCAGCGTTGGGGTCGGTAGCGGGAGAGATGGGTACGAGCAGTACTTC.

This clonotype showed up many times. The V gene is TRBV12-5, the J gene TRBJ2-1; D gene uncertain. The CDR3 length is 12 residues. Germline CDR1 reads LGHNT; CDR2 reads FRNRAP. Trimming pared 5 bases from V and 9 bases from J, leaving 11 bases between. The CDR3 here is CASGVPRSEQFF. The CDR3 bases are TGTGCTAGTGGTGTACCCCGGAGTGAGCAGTTCTTC.

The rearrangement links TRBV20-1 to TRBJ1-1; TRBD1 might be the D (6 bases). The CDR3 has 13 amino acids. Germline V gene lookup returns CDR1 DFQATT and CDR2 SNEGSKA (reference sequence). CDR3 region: CNAGVRLNTEAFF. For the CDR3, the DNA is TGCAATGCAGGGGTCAGGTTGAACACTGAAGCTTTCTTT.

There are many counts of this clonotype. The CDR3 sequence is CASSFGDRYEQYF. As DNA, the CDR3 is TGTGCCAGCAGCTTCGGCGATCGCTACGAGCAGTACTTC. The chain recombines TRBV7-9 with TRBJ2-7; no clear D. Trimming pared 3 bases from V and 3 bases from J, leaving 9 bases between. CDR1 and CDR2 from the germline V gene are SEHNR and FQNEAQ (reference sequence). The CDR3 extends over 13 amino acids.

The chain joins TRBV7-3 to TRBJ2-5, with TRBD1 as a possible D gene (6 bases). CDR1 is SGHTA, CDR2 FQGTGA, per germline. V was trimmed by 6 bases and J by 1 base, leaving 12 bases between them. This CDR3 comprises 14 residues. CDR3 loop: CASSSGHTQETQYF. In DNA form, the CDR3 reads TGTGCCAGCAGTTCGGGACATACCCAAGAGACCCAGTACTTC.

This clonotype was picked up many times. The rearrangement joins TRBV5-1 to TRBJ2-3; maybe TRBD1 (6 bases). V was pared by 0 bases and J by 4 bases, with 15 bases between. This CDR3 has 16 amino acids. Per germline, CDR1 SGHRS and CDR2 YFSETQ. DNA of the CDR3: TGCGCCAGCAGCTTGGACGGGACCCCAGGGGCAGATACGCAGTATTTT. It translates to CASSLDGTPGADTQYF.

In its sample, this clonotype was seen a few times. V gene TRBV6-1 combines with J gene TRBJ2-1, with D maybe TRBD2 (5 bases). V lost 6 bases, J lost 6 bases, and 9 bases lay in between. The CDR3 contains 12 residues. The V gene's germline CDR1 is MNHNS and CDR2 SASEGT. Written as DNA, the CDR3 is TGTGCCAGCAGGGAGGCCCTCAATGAGCAGTTCTTC. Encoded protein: CASREALNEQFF.

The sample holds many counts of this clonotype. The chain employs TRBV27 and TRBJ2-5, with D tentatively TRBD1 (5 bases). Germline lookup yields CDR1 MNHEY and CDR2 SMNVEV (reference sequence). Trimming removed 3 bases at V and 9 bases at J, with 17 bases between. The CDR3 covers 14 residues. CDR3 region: CASSFLGPQGSQYF. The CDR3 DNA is TGTGCCAGCAGTTTTCTTGGGCCGCAGGGATCCCAGTACTTC.

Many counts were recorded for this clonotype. The CDR3 bases are TGTGCCAGTAGTCTAGGCAGGGGCTTGAACACTGAAGCTTTCTTT. Amino acids: CASSLGRGLNTEAFF. The genes are TRBV19 and TRBJ1-1; D may be TRBD1 (6 bases). CDR3 length equals 15 residues. Germline V gene sequence: CDR1 LNHDA, CDR2 SQIVND (reference sequence). V was cut by 5 bases and J by 0 bases, with 13 bases left in between.

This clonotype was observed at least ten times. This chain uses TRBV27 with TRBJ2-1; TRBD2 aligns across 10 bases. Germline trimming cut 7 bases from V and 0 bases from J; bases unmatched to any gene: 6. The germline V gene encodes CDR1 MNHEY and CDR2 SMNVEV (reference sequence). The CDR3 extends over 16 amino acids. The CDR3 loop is CASTRLAGSSYNEQFF. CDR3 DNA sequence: TGTGCCAGCACCAGACTAGCGGGCAGCTCCTACAATGAGCAGTTCTTC.

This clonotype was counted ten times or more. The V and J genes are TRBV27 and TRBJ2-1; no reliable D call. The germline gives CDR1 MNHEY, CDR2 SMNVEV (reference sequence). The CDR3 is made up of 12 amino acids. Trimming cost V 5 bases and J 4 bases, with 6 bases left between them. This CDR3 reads CASSPRYNEQFF. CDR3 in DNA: TGTGCCAGCAGTCCCCGATACAATGAGCAGTTCTTC.

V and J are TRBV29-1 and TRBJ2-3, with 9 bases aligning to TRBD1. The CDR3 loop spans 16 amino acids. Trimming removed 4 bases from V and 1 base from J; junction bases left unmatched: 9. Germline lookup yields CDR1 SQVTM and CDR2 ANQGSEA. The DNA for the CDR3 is TGCAGCGTTGTCCCGACAGGGGGAAGAGGCACAGATACGCAGTATTTT. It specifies CSVVPTGGRGTDTQYF.

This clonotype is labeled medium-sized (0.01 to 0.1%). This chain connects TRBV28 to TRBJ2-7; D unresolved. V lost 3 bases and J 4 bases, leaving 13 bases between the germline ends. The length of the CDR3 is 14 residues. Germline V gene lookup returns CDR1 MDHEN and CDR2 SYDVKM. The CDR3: CASSLGRSLYEQYF. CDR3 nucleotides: TGTGCCAGCAGTTTGGGTCGAAGTCTTTACGAGCAGTACTTC.